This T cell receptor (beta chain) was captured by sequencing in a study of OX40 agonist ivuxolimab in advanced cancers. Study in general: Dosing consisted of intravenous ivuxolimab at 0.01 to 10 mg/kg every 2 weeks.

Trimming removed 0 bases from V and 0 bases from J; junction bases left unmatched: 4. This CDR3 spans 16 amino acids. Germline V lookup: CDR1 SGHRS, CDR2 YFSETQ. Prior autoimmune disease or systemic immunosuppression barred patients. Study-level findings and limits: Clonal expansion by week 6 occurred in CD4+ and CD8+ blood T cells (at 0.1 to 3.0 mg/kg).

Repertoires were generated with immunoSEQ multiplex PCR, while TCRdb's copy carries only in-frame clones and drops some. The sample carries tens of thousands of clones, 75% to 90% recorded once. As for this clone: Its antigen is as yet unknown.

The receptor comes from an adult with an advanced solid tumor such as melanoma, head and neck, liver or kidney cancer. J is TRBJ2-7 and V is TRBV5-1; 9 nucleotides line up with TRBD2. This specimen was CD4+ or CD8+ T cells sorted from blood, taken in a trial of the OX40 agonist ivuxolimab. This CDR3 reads CASSLDGLAHSYEQYF. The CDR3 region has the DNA TGCGCCAGCAGCTTGGATGGACTAGCGCACTCCTACGAGCAGTACTTC.